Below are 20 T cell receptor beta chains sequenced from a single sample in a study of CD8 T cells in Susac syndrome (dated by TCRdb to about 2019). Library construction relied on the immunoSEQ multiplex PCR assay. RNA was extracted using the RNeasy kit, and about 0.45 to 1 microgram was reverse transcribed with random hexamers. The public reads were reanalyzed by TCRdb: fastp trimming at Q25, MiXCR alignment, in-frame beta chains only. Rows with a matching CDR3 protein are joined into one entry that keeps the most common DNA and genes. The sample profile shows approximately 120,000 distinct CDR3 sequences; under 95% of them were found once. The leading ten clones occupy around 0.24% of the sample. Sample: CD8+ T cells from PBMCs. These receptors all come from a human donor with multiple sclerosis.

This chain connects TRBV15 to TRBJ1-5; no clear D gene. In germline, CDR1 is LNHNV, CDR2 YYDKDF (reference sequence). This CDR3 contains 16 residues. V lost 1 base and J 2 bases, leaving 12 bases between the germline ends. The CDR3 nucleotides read TGTGCCACCAGCAGAGGGGAAAGATTTGGCAATCAGCCCCAGCATTTT. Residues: CATSRGERFGNQPQHF.

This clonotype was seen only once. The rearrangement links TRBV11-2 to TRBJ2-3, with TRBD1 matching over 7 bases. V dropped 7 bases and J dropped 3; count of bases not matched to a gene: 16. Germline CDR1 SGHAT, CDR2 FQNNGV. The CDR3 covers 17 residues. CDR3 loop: CASNPAEGGFSTDTQYF. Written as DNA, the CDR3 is TGTGCCAGCAACCCGGCGGAAGGGGGCTTTTCGACAGATACGCAGTATTTT.

The CDR3 protein is CASSQDPAGGEQFF. For the CDR3, the DNA is TGTGCCAGCAGCCAAGATCCGGCGGGAGGTGAGCAGTTCTTC. The chain combines TRBV4-2 with TRBJ2-1; the match to TRBD2 covers 8 bases. V shed 0 bases and J 9 bases; nucleotides not matched to a gene: 4. Germline-derived CDR1 and CDR2 are LGHNA and YNFKEQ. The CDR3 runs to 14 residues.

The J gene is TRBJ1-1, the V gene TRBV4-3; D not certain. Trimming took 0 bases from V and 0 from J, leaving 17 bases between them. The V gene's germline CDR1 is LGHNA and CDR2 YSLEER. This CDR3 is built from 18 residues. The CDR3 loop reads CASSQDHPSGVMNTEAFF. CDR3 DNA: TGCGCCAGCAGCCAAGATCATCCCTCCGGGGTCATGAACACTGAAGCTTTCTTT.

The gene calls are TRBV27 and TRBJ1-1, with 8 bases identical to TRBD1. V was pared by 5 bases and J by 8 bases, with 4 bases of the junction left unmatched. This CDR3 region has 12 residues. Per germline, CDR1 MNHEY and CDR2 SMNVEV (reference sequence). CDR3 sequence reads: CASSPRTGEAFF. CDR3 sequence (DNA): TGTGCCAGCAGTCCAAGGACAGGGGAAGCTTTCTTT.

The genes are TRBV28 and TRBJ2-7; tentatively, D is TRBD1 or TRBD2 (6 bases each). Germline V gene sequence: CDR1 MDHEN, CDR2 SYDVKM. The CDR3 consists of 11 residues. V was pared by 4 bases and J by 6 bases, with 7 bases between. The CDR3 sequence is CASSWGAEQYF. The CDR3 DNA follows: TGTGCCAGCAGTTGGGGGGCCGAGCAGTACTTC.

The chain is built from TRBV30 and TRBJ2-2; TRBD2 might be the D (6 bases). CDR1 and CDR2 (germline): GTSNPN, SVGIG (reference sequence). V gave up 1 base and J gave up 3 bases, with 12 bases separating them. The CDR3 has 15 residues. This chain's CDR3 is CAWSDGSGYTGELFF. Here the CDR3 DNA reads TGTGCCTGGAGTGATGGTAGCGGATACACCGGGGAGCTGTTTTTT.

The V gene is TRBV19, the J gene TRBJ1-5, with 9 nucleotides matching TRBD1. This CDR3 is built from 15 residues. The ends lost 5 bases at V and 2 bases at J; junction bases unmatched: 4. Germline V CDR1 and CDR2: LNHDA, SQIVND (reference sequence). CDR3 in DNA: TGTGCCAGTAGTTTACAGGGGGCCGGCAATCAGCCCCAGCATTTT. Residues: CASSLQGAGNQPQHF.

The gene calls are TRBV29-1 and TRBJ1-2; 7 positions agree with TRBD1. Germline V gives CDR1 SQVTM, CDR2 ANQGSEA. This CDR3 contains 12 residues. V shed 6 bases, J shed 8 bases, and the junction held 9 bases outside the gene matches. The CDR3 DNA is TGCAGCGTAGGGACAGCTGTAGACGGCTACACCTTC. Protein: CSVGTAVDGYTF.

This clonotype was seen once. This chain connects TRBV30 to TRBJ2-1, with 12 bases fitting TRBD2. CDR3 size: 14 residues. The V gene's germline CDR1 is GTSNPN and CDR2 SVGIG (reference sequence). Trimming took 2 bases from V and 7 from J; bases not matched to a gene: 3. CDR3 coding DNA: TGTGCCTGGAGTTGGACTAGCGGGATTAATGAGCAGTTCTTC. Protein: CAWSWTSGINEQFF. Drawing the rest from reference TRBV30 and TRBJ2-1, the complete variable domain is SQTIHQWPATLVQPVGSPLSLECTVEGTSNPNLYWYRQAAGRGLQLLFYSVGIGQISSEVPQNLSASRPQDRQFILSSKKLLLSDSGFYLCAWSWTSGINEQFFGPGTRLTVL.

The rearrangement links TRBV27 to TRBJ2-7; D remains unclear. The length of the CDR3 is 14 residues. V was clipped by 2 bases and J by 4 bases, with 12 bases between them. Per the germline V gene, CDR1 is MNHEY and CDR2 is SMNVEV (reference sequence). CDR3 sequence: CASSLLSDSYEQYF. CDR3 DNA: TGTGCCAGCAGTTTACTTAGTGATTCATACGAGCAGTACTTC.

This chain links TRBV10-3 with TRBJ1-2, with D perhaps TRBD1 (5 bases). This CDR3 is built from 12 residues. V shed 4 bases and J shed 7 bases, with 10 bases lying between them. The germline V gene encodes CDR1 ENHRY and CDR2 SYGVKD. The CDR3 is CAISGGTGGYTF. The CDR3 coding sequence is TGTGCCATCAGTGGAGGGACGGGTGGCTACACCTTC.

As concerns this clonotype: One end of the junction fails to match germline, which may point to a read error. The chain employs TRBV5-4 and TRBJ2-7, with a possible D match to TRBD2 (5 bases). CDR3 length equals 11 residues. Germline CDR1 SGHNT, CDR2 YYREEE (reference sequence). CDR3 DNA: TGTGCCAGCAGCTTGAACGGGGTACGGAACTTC. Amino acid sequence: CASSLNGVRNF.

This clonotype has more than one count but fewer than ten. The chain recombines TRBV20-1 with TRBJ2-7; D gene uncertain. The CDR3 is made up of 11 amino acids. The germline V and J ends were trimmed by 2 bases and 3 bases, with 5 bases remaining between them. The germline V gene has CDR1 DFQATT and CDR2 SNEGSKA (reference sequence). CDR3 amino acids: CSARTLYEQYF. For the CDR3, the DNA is TGCAGTGCTAGAACTCTCTACGAGCAGTACTTC.

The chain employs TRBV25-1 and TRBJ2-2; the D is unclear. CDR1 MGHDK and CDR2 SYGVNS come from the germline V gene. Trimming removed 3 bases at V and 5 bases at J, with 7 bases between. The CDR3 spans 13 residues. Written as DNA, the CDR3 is TGTGCCAGCAGTGATTCAGCGACCGGGGAGCTGTTTTTT. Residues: CASSDSATGELFF.

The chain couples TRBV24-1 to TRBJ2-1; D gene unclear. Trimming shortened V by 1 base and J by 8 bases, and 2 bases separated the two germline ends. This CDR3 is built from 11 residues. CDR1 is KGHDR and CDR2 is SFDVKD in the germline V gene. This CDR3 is CATSDFHEQFF. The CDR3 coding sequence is TGTGCCACCAGTGATTTTCATGAGCAGTTCTTC.

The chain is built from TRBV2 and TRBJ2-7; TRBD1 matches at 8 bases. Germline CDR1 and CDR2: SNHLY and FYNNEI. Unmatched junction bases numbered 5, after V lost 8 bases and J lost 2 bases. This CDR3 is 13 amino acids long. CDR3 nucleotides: TGTGCCAGCGAAGGGACAGGAGCCTACGAGCAGTACTTC. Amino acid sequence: CASEGTGAYEQYF.

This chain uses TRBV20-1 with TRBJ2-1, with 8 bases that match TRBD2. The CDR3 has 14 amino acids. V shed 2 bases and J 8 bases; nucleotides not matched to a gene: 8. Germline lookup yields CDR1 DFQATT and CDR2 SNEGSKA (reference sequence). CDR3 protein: CSARSTAGGDEQFF. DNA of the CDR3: TGCAGTGCTAGATCCACGGCGGGGGGCGATGAGCAGTTCTTC.

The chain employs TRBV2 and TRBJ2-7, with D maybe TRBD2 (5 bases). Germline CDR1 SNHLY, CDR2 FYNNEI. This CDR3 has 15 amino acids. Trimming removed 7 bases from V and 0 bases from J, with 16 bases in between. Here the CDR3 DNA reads TGTGCCAGCACCGAAGGAGTCAGCGGCTCCTACGAGCAGTACTTC. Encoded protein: CASTEGVSGSYEQYF.

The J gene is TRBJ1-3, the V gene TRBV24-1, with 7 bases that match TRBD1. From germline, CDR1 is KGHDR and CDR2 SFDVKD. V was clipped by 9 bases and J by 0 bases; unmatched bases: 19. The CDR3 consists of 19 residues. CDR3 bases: TGTGCCACCCCGGTTGGGTGGACAGGATGGTTCGTCTCTGGAAACACCATATATTTT. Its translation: CATPVGWTGWFVSGNTIYF.